The 23 T cell receptor beta chains below were found in one sample sequenced in a study of blood T cell repertoires in COVID-19. Libraries were prepared by immunoSEQ multiplex PCR; TCRdb keeps only in-frame clonotypes and omits some of them. The sample records 70,000 or so clones, about nine tenths being singletons. The sample consisted of peripheral blood. These receptor sequences come from a woman older than 75 with active COVID-19.

This clone was found once. CDR3 residues: CASSPTGGNYGYTF. CDR3 DNA: TGTGCCAGTAGCCCGACAGGGGGTAACTATGGCTACACCTTC. The chain links TRBV19 to TRBJ1-2; 9 nucleotides line up with TRBD1. Germline lookup yields CDR1 LNHDA and CDR2 SQIVND (reference sequence). V gave up 6 bases and J gave up 1 base; unmatched junction bases: 3. The CDR3 extends over 14 amino acids.

This clone was observed once. This chain connects TRBV28 to TRBJ2-5, with 11 bases lining up with TRBD1. Germline loops: CDR1 MDHEN, CDR2 SYDVKM. Losses at the gene ends were 3 bases for V and 4 bases for J; bases not matched to a gene: 4. The CDR3 runs 15 residues. The CDR3 protein is CASSLGQGGAETQYF. CDR3 sequence (DNA): TGTGCCAGCAGTTTGGGACAGGGGGGGGCAGAGACCCAGTACTTC.

The sample holds a few counts of this clone. J is TRBJ2-5 and V is TRBV24-1; D is perhaps TRBD2 (6 bases). This CDR3 is built from 15 residues. V lost 4 bases, J lost 5 bases, and 16 bases lay in between. Germline CDR1 KGHDR, CDR2 SFDVKD. The CDR3 DNA follows: TGTGCCACCAGTGACCACCGGGGGTTGGGGGAGACCCAGTACTTC. Translating gives CATSDHRGLGETQYF.

This sequence joins TRBV18 and TRBJ2-5; TRBD1 matches at 10 bases. V shed 4 bases and J 5 bases; nucleotides not matched to a gene: 7. The CDR3 runs 15 residues. Germline CDR1 reads KGHSH; CDR2 reads LQKENI. The CDR3 spells CASSRSTGGVETQYF. CDR3 DNA sequence: TGTGCCAGCTCACGCTCGACAGGGGGCGTGGAGACCCAGTACTTC.

V is TRBV20-1 and J is TRBJ2-5, with D hard to call. This CDR3 has 13 residues. In germline, CDR1 is DFQATT, CDR2 SNEGSKA (reference sequence). Trimming shortened V by 3 bases and J by 5 bases, and 13 bases separated the two germline ends. The CDR3 bases are TGCAGTGCTAGTGAGACATATGAGGAGACCCAGTACTTC. Translated: CSASETYEETQYF.

The chain recombines TRBV6-2 or TRBV6-3 with TRBJ2-1, with TRBD2 matching 15 bases. Unmatched junction bases numbered 3, after V lost 5 bases and J lost 7 bases. Germline V gives CDR1 MNHEY, CDR2 SVGEGT. There are 15 residues in the CDR3. CDR3 bases: TGTGCCAGCAGTCGGACTAGCGGGAGGGTTAATGAGCAGTTCTTC. Residues: CASSRTSGRVNEQFF.

This sequence joins TRBV28 and TRBJ1-2; D not certain. Looked up from germline, CDR1 is MDHEN and CDR2 is SYDVKM. V was cut by 4 bases and J by 7 bases, with 16 bases left in between. This CDR3 comprises 14 residues. The CDR3: CASSYDNSLAGYTF. CDR3 in DNA: TGTGCCAGCAGTTACGATAACTCCCTCGCTGGCTACACCTTC.

This clone appeared a single time. J is TRBJ1-6 and V is TRBV20-1, with D possibly TRBD1 on 6 matching bases. Trimming removed 3 bases from V and 4 bases from J, with 10 bases in between. The CDR3 sequence is 14 residues long. Germline V gene sequence: CDR1 DFQATT, CDR2 SNEGSKA (reference sequence). The CDR3 DNA sequence: TGCAGTGCTAGTACCGGACAGTATAATTCACCCCTCCACTTT. Protein sequence: CSASTGQYNSPLHF.

The V and J genes are TRBV29-1 and TRBJ2-1; D remains unclear. This CDR3 region has 11 residues. V lost 2 bases to trimming and J lost 4 bases, with 3 bases between them. Germline V lookup: CDR1 SQVTM, CDR2 ANQGSEA. The CDR3: CSVERYNEQFF. The CDR3, as DNA: TGCAGCGTTGAACGGTACAATGAGCAGTTCTTC.

This clone occurred a few times. The rearrangement uses TRBV3-1 (or the pseudogene TRBV3-2) and TRBJ2-1; maybe TRBD1 (6 bases). The length of the CDR3 is 15 residues. Trimming left V 4 bases short and J 1 base short, with 11 bases between. CDR1 is LGHDT and CDR2 is YNNKEL in the germline V gene (reference sequence). DNA of the CDR3: TGTGCCAGCAGCCGAGGGGGACAATCCTACAATGAGCAGTTCTTC. Amino acids: CASSRGGQSYNEQFF.

The chain employs TRBV15 and TRBJ2-4, with 9 bases that match TRBD1. V lost 0 bases and J lost 9; bases outside the gene matches: 9. The CDR3 runs 16 residues. Germline CDR1 reads LNHNV; CDR2 reads YYDKDF (reference sequence). This CDR3 is CATSRDRGQGSSIQYF. CDR3 coding DNA: TGTGCCACCAGCAGAGATAGGGGACAGGGCTCGAGCATTCAGTACTTC.

J is TRBJ1-2 and V is TRBV27; D is possibly TRBD1 (5 bases). This CDR3 contains 15 residues. V lost 0 bases and J lost 4, with 12 bases in between. The germline CDR1 and CDR2 sequences are MNHEY and SMNVEV (reference sequence). The CDR3 sequence: CASSLSALGAYGYTF. CDR3 nucleotide sequence: TGTGCCAGCAGTTTATCGGCCCTAGGGGCCTATGGCTACACCTTC.

This clone was observed a single time. The CDR3 loop reads CASSQRQGNQPQHF. CDR3 nucleotide sequence: TGTGCCAGCAGCCAAAGACAGGGGAATCAGCCCCAGCATTTT. This chain links TRBV3-1 (or the pseudogene TRBV3-2) with TRBJ1-5; 8 nucleotides align to TRBD1. V lost 2 bases to trimming and J lost 4 bases; unmatched junction nucleotides: 1. This CDR3 contains 14 residues. CDR1 and CDR2 (germline): LGHDT, YNNKEL (reference sequence).

The rearrangement joins TRBV6-5 to TRBJ2-7, with 8 bases that match TRBD1. Germline V gene data show CDR1 as MNHEY and CDR2 as SVGAGI. The CDR3 extends over 15 amino acids. V shed 7 bases and J 5 bases; nucleotides not matched to a gene: 13. CDR3 nucleotides: TGTGCCAGCATTTCATCTTCAGGGGGCGAAAACGAGCAGTACTTC. This codes for CASISSSGGENEQYF.

The rearrangement joins TRBV18 to TRBJ2-1; 9 bases fit TRBD1. V dropped 2 bases and J dropped 4; count of bases not matched to a gene: 3. The CDR3 loop spans 15 amino acids. CDR1 and CDR2 from the germline V gene are KGHSH and LQKENI. Written as DNA, the CDR3 is TGTGCCAGCTCACCAAGACAGGGGGGGTACAATGAGCAGTTCTTC. It translates to CASSPRQGGYNEQFF.

The rearrangement links TRBV28 to TRBJ1-5; D unresolved. The V gene's germline CDR1 is MDHEN and CDR2 SYDVKM. V lost 2 bases and J lost 4, with 18 bases in between. This CDR3 is 17 amino acids long. CDR3 region: CASSLAVRRRANQPQHF. In nucleotides, the CDR3 is TGTGCCAGCAGTTTAGCGGTCAGGAGGAGGGCAAATCAGCCCCAGCATTTT.

V gene TRBV4-1 combines with J gene TRBJ1-5; D uncertain. This CDR3 has 13 residues. Germline lookup yields CDR1 MGHRA and CDR2 YSYEKL. Trimming cost V 4 bases and J 4 bases, with 8 bases left between them. The CDR3 is CASSPSQNQPQHF. CDR3 nucleotide sequence: TGCGCCAGCAGCCCCTCGCAGAATCAGCCCCAGCATTTT.

V and J are TRBV24-1 and TRBJ2-5; possible D gene TRBD1, 5 bases. Germline V gene sequence: CDR1 KGHDR, CDR2 SFDVKD. The CDR3 spans 14 residues. Deletions cut 10 bases from V and 4 bases from J, with 18 bases between. CDR3 amino acids: CATGDSYWRETQYF. The DNA for the CDR3 is TGTGCCACAGGAGACAGTTATTGGCGAGAGACCCAGTACTTC.

This rearrangement joins TRBV4-1 to TRBJ1-4, with D possibly TRBD1 on 6 matching bases. V was clipped by 3 bases and J by 5 bases, with 10 bases between them. The germline CDR1 and CDR2 sequences are MGHRA and YSYEKL. The CDR3 length is 14 residues. This chain's CDR3 is CASSQGQGNEKLFF. The CDR3 region has the DNA TGCGCCAGCAGCCAGGGACAAGGAAATGAAAAACTGTTTTTT.

The chain recombines TRBV7-6 with TRBJ2-3; 13 bases map to TRBD2. The germline gives CDR1 SGHVS, CDR2 FNYEAQ. The junction had 6 bases not matched to a gene; V was cut back by 4 bases and J by 5 bases. The CDR3 spans 16 residues. This CDR3 is CASSSRLAGGGDTQYF. The CDR3 DNA sequence: TGTGCCAGCAGCTCCAGACTAGCGGGAGGAGGAGATACGCAGTATTTT.

The CDR3 coding sequence is TGTGCCAGCAGCATAAGACTAGCGGGAGGCTCGGACAATGAGCAGTTCTTC. This gives the protein CASSIRLAGGSDNEQFF. The chain recombines TRBV7-3 with TRBJ2-1; 13 nucleotides match TRBD2. V lost 5 bases and J lost 5; bases outside the gene matches: 9. Germline V CDR1 and CDR2: SGHTA, FQGTGA. CDR3 length: 17 residues. The full variable domain, with the rest looked up from reference TRBV7-3 and TRBJ2-1, is GAGVSQTPSNKVTEKGKYVELRCDPISGHTALYWYRQSLGQGPEFLIYFQGTGAADDSGLPNDRFFAVRPEGSVSTLKIQRTERGDSAVYLCASSIRLAGGSDNEQFFGPGTRLTVL.

This chain connects TRBV9 to TRBJ1-1, with a possible D match to TRBD1 (5 bases). CDR3 length: 15 amino acids. Trimming stripped 3 bases from V and 2 bases from J, with 14 bases between. CDR1 and CDR2 (germline): SGDLS, YYNGEE. The DNA for the CDR3 is TGTGCCAGCAGCGCGGAGGGGCGGGAAAACACTGAAGCTTTCTTT. The encoded protein is CASSAEGRENTEAFF.

The chain links TRBV6-2 or TRBV6-3 to TRBJ1-2; 11 bases align to TRBD1. The CDR3 has 19 amino acids. The V segment lost 6 bases and the J segment 4 bases; nucleotides outside the gene matches: 19. Germline CDR1 reads MNHEY; CDR2 reads SVGEGT. For the CDR3, the DNA is TGTGCCAGCAGCCCAAACCCCGGGACAGGGGGAGGCCTATTCTATGGCTACACCTTC. It specifies CASSPNPGTGGGLFYGYTF.